A selection of T cell receptor beta chains follows, all from one sample in a study of Ad26.COV2.S vaccination and SARS-CoV-2 variants. Only in-frame clones appear in the TCRdb table, and some are missing; sequencing was by immunoSEQ multiplex PCR. Of 180,000 or so clones listed, around 88% are singletons. The sample was peripheral blood, taken after recovery from COVID-19. The receptors shown here come from a human donor who had recovered from COVID-19. Both conserved end residues are part of each CDR3. Fields, in order: CDR3 protein, CDR3 DNA, CDR3 length, J gene, D gene, clone size, V gene. The D gene is left open where the match is weak. Where a row states a size, it is once, few, many or the class of an expanded clone; other rows omit it.

CDR3: CASSFVAGLYGYTF
DNA: TGTGCCAGCAGTTTTGTAGCGGGGCTTTATGGCTACACCTTC
length: 14
J: TRBJ1-2
D: NA
size: once
V: TRBV28

CDR3: CASSPPSQQALGIQYF
DNA: TGTGCCAGCTCACCACCGAGCCAACAGGCCCTCGGCATTCAGTACTTC
length: 16
J: TRBJ2-4
D: NA
size: few
V: TRBV18

CDR3: CASSSQGARGETQYF
DNA: TGCGCCAGCAGCTCCCAGGGGGCTAGAGGGGAGACCCAGTACTTC
length: 15
J: TRBJ2-5
D: TRBD1
size: NA
V: TRBV5-1

CDR3: CASSLDPGQQETQYF
DNA: TGTGCCAGCAGCTTAGATCCGGGACAGCAAGAGACCCAGTACTTC
length: 15
J: TRBJ2-5
D: TRBD1
size: NA
V: TRBV11-1

CDR3: CASSSQRGTNSPLHF
DNA: TGTGCCAGCAGCTCACAGCGGGGTACTAATTCACCCCTCCACTTT
length: 15
J: TRBJ1-6
D: NA
size: NA
V: TRBV11-2

CDR3: CASSPGGQPPYEQYF
DNA: TGTGCCAGCAGCCCGGGCGGCCAGCCTCCCTACGAGCAGTACTTC
length: 15
J: TRBJ2-7
D: NA
size: few
V: TRBV7-9

CDR3: CSVSRGRTEAFF
DNA: TGCAGCGTTTCCAGGGGACGGACTGAAGCTTTCTTT
length: 12
J: TRBJ1-1
D: NA
size: NA
V: TRBV29-1

CDR3: CASSPPRGTASYEQYF
DNA: TGTGCCAGCAGCCCCCCTCGGGGGACGGCCTCCTACGAGCAGTACTTC
length: 16
J: TRBJ2-7
D: NA
size: NA
V: TRBV7-9

CDR3: CASSGGQGAYNEQFF
DNA: TGCGCCAGCAGCGGTGGACAGGGGGCCTACAATGAGCAGTTCTTC
length: 15
J: TRBJ2-1
D: TRBD1
size: once
V: TRBV4-1

CDR3: CASSVRGQGIGEKLFF
DNA: TGTGCCAGCAGCGTTAGGGGACAGGGGATAGGAGAAAAACTGTTTTTT
length: 16
J: TRBJ1-4
D: TRBD1
size: NA
V: TRBV9

CDR3: CATSSGQPEETQYF
DNA: TGTGCCACCAGCAGTGGACAGCCTGAAGAGACCCAGTACTTC
length: 14
J: TRBJ2-5
D: NA
size: NA
V: TRBV15

CDR3: CASTHDRGRQPQHF
DNA: TGTGCCAGCACCCACGACAGGGGCAGACAGCCCCAGCATTTT
length: 14
J: TRBJ1-5
D: TRBD1
size: few
V: TRBV6-5

CDR3: CASSVPDSPEAFF
DNA: TGTGCCAGCAGCGTCCCGGACAGCCCTGAAGCTTTCTTT
length: 13
J: TRBJ1-1
D: NA
size: NA
V: TRBV9

CDR3: CASSLGQSGNTIYF
DNA: TGTGCCAGCAGCTTAGGGCAGTCTGGAAACACCATATATTTT
length: 14
J: TRBJ1-3
D: NA
size: many
V: TRBV7-9

CDR3: CASSLAGATYGSYNEQFF
DNA: TGTGCCAGCAGTTTAGCGGGGGCGACTTACGGCTCCTACAATGAGCAGTTCTTC
length: 18
J: TRBJ2-1
D: NA
size: NA
V: TRBV28

CDR3: CASSQFLTGTGGEKLFF
DNA: TGTGCCAGCAGCCAATTCCTTACCGGGACAGGGGGTGAAAAACTGTTTTTT
length: 17
J: TRBJ1-4
D: TRBD1
size: NA
V: TRBV4-2

CDR3: CASTTQGERSPLHF
DNA: TGTGCCAGCACCACACAGGGGGAGAGATCACCCCTCCACTTT
length: 14
J: TRBJ1-6
D: TRBD1
size: NA
V: TRBV3-1/TRBV3-2

CDR3: CASSLRGTSGTGDTQYF
DNA: TGTGCCAGCAGCTTACGGGGGACTAGCGGGACGGGTGATACGCAGTATTTT
length: 17
J: TRBJ2-3
D: TRBD2
size: NA
V: TRBV11-2

CDR3: CASSVVGGQGIGEQFF
DNA: TGTGCCAGCAGCGTAGTTGGAGGACAGGGTATAGGGGAGCAGTTCTTC
length: 16
J: TRBJ2-1
D: TRBD1
size: NA
V: TRBV9

CDR3: CASSSSYPGQGGTGELFF
DNA: TGTGCCAGCAGCTCATCTTATCCGGGACAGGGGGGTACCGGGGAGCTGTTTTTT
length: 18
J: TRBJ2-2
D: TRBD1
size: NA
V: TRBV27

CDR3: CASSLQPGTGGEADTQYF
DNA: TGTGCCAGCAGCTTACAGCCCGGGACAGGGGGCGAGGCAGATACGCAGTATTTT
length: 18
J: TRBJ2-3
D: TRBD1
size: NA
V: TRBV7-2

CDR3: CASSLRENIQYF
DNA: TGTGCCAGCAGTTTGAGGGAAAACATTCAGTACTTC
length: 12
J: TRBJ2-4
D: NA
size: NA
V: TRBV28

CDR3: CASSRAGQGTSPLHF
DNA: TGCGCCAGCAGCCGCGCTGGACAGGGCACTTCACCCCTCCACTTT
length: 15
J: TRBJ1-6
D: TRBD1
size: NA
V: TRBV5-1

CDR3: CASSLVKGSGGYTF
DNA: TGTGCCAGCAGCTTAGTTAAGGGGTCGGGCGGCTACACCTTC
length: 14
J: TRBJ1-2
D: NA
size: NA
V: TRBV7-2

CDR3: CASSLPTGTAWGYTF
DNA: TGTGCCAGCAGCTTACCGACAGGGACGGCTTGGGGCTACACCTTC
length: 15
J: TRBJ1-2
D: TRBD1
size: NA
V: TRBV5-6

CDR3: CASSDHPGLGNEQFF
DNA: TGTGCCAGCAGTGATCACCCGGGACTAGGAAATGAGCAGTTCTTC
length: 15
J: TRBJ2-1
D: TRBD2
size: NA
V: TRBV6-1

CDR3: CASSAPRTGGHSPLHF
DNA: TGTGCCAGCAGTGCGCCCCGGACAGGGGGACATTCACCCCTCCACTTT
length: 16
J: TRBJ1-6
D: TRBD1
size: few
V: TRBV6-1

CDR3: CASSASYEQYF
DNA: TGTGCCAGCAGCGCGTCTTACGAGCAGTACTTC
length: 11
J: TRBJ2-7
D: NA
size: few
V: TRBV3-1/TRBV3-2

CDR3: CASSQGSLTQYF
DNA: TGTGCCAGCAGCCAAGGCAGTCTCACGCAGTATTTT
length: 12
J: TRBJ2-3
D: NA
size: once
V: TRBV14